The clone carrying this T cell receptor (beta chain) was picked up many times. The germline V gene has CDR1 SGHRS and CDR2 YFSETQ. CDR3 length: 14 residues. The V and J ends lost 3 bases and 0 bases respectively, with 7 bases between them. The source of the sample is a study of human T cells and chemical hapten exposure. As for time point: patch test 1, 2 weeks after DPC sensitization. The sample's treatment: therapeutic diphenylcyclopropenone sensitization with weekly scalp DPC. Every patch test was put on after a blood sample was taken. People who gave samples had alopecia, were 18 to 70 years old, and were suitable for DPC. Individual cDNA molecules in this library carried unique molecular identifiers. TCRdb independently ran MiXCR on the RACE reads; one entry per CDR3 protein. This sample has around 71,000 distinct CDR3 sequences; around 9.8% occur once, and the top ten carry over 3%.

This chain connects TRBV5-1 to TRBJ1-3; D is unclear. The source of this sequence is a woman aged 40 to 50 with alopecia areata. Some clones in this sample may be carry-over from other donors' samples. This material consisted of whole blood, taken in connection with sensitization to the hapten diphenylcyclopropenone (DPC). CDR3 DNA: TGCGCCAGCAGCTCGGTGGGCTCTGGAAACACCATATATTTT. Its translation is CASSSVGSGNTIYF.